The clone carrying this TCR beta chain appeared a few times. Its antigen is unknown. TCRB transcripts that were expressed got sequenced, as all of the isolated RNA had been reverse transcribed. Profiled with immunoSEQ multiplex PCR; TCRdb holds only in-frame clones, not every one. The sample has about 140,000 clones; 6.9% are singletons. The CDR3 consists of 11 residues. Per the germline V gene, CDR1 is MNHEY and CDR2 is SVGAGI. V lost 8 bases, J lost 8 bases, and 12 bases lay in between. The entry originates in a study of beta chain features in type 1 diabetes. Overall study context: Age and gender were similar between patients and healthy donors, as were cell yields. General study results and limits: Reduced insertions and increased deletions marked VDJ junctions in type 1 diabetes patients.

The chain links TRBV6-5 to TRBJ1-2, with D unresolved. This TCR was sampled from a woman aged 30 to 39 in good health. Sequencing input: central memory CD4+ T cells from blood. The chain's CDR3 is CASGLGGGYTF. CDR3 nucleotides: TGTGCCAGCGGGCTGGGCGGGGGCTACACCTTC.